One sample yielded the 5 T cell receptor beta chains listed below, sequenced in a study of a mutant IDH1 vaccine in newly diagnosed glioma. The antigens these receptors bind are not known. Clones were sequenced by immunoSEQ multiplex PCR, and TCRdb holds only the in-frame ones, with some missing. The sample lists tens of thousands of clones, 84% occurring once. The time point denotes: week 23, last vaccination. Vaccination used 300 ug of mutant IDH1 20-mer peptide per dose, with topical imiquimod. Sequencing used PBMCs, obtained from a glioma patient whose treatment included an IDH1 peptide vaccine. The source of these receptors is a man aged 18 to 29 with glioma.

The genes are TRBV19 and TRBJ2-2; 7 bases agree with TRBD2. Germline V gives CDR1 LNHDA, CDR2 SQIVND (reference sequence). CDR3 length equals 13 residues. After removal of 11 bases from V and 4 bases from J, the junction contained 7 bases not matched to a gene. This CDR3 is CASGRGGTGELFF. The CDR3 nucleotides are TGTGCCTCGGGGAGGGGTGGCACCGGGGAGCTGTTTTTT.

V gene TRBV7-9 combines with J gene TRBJ1-2, with 10 nucleotides matching TRBD1. There are 15 residues in the CDR3. CDR1 SEHNR and CDR2 FQNEAQ come from the germline V gene (reference sequence). The V segment lost 3 bases and the J segment 6 bases; nucleotides outside the gene matches: 7. Here the CDR3 reads CASSFAGTGANGYTF. In DNA form, the CDR3 reads TGTGCCAGCAGCTTCGCCGGGACAGGGGCGAATGGCTACACCTTC.

The V and J genes are TRBV27 and TRBJ2-7; 7 positions agree with TRBD1. The germline CDR1 and CDR2 sequences are MNHEY and SMNVEV (reference sequence). Trimming at V came to 1 base and at J to 6 bases, leaving 6 bases not matched to a gene. This CDR3 contains 14 residues. The CDR3 sequence is CASSLYGTEFEQYF. As DNA, the CDR3 is TGTGCCAGCAGTTTATACGGGACAGAATTCGAGCAGTACTTC.

This clone was counted only a few times. V usage is TRBV19 and J usage is TRBJ2-1; 11 positions match TRBD1. The CDR3 contains 15 residues. J was trimmed by 4 bases and V by 7 bases; bases with no gene match: 6. Germline lookup yields CDR1 LNHDA and CDR2 SQIVND (reference sequence). CDR3: CASTEDRGPYNEQFF. CDR3 DNA: TGTGCCAGTACCGAGGACAGGGGGCCTTACAATGAGCAGTTCTTC.

The V and J genes are TRBV6-5 and TRBJ1-2; no firm D call. There are 12 residues in the CDR3. The germline gives CDR1 MNHEY, CDR2 SVGAGI. V was cut by 2 bases and J by 7 bases, with 8 bases left in between. The CDR3 sequence is CASSYEDGGYTF. CDR3 coding DNA: TGTGCCAGCAGTTACGAAGACGGTGGCTACACCTTC.